The 2 T cell receptor beta chains presented below share a single source sample, sequenced in a study of beta chain features in type 1 diabetes (dated by TCRdb to the late 2010s). The study at large found these results: Type 1 diabetes patients showed a moderate but significant shortening of TCRB CDR3 length in all four CD4+ subsets.

Their antigens are not known. The library relied on the immunoSEQ multiplex PCR assay. The entire amount of isolated RNA was reverse transcribed using the High Capacity cDNA Reverse Transcription Kit, so the sequenced TCRB transcripts were expressed ones. Imported from immuneACCESS, the table was reduced by TCRdb to in-frame sequences with V and J called. These copies leave out some clones; in studies compared against another copy, an unresolved V gene accounts for under half, and the cause of the remainder is not known. The sample table records fewer than 400,000 clones; over 7% of these occur just once. Clones ranked in the top ten supply roughly 0.99% of the sample. The sequenced sample consisted of central memory CD4+ T cells from blood. The receptors shown here come from a man aged 30 to 39 with type 1 diabetes.

Only a few counts were recorded for this clone. This rearrangement joins TRBV9 to TRBJ1-1, with TRBD1 identical over 7 bases. V shed 0 bases and J 7 bases; nucleotides not matched to a gene: 6. This CDR3 spans 14 amino acids. Germline-derived CDR1 and CDR2 are SGDLS and YYNGEE. The CDR3 DNA is TGTGCCAGCAGCGTAGTGTCCAGGGACAGTGAAGCTTTCTTT. It is translated as CASSVVSRDSEAFF.

The V gene is TRBV6-6, the J gene TRBJ2-1; D is unclear. The germline V gene has CDR1 MNHNY and CDR2 SVGAGI (reference sequence). The ends were cut back, 8 bases at V and 0 bases at J, with 17 bases in the middle. The CDR3 is made up of 16 amino acids. CDR3 residues: CASRERTTSSYNEQFF. CDR3 coding DNA: TGTGCCAGCCGCGAAAGGACGACGAGCTCCTACAATGAGCAGTTCTTC.